Sequencing of this T cell receptor (beta chain) was carried out in a study of CD8 T cells in ankylosing spondylitis. TCRdb fed the 5' RACE reads into MiXCR, producing one record per CDR3 protein. The data hold 350,000 to 450,000 distinct CDR3 sequences, with 20% to 25% observed a single time. Trimming removed 0 bases from V and 0 bases from J, with 11 bases in between. This CDR3 spans 17 amino acids. A few counts support this clonotype. The genes are TRBV12-3 or TRBV12-4 and TRBJ1-4; D call uncertain. Sequencing input: blood, either unsorted or a sorted T cell fraction (not recorded which). This receptor was taken from a male donor with ankylosing spondylitis or in good health (not recorded which). Here the CDR3 reads CASSLALGIATNEKLFF. CDR3 DNA sequence: TGTGCCAGCAGTTTAGCCCTAGGAATTGCAACTAATGAAAAACTGTTTTTT.